The T cell receptor beta chain described here comes from a study of cytomegalovirus exposure and HLA in healthy donors. While the first cohort had 650 to 850 subjects, the donors belonged to the separate validation cohort of about 120 subjects. The V end was cut by 2 bases, the J end by 1 base, with 9 bases between. The germline V gene has CDR1 SGHNT and CDR2 YYREEE (reference sequence). The CDR3 is made up of 14 amino acids. Sequencing was performed with immunoSEQ multiplex PCR; in TCRdb, only in-frame clones are kept and a portion is missing. The sample lists 150,000 to 200,000 clones, 86% seen once, with about 6% in the top ten. Notes on this clone: Antigen unknown.

Study results and caveats: Cytomegalovirus status, reportedly, was diagnosed with high specificity and sensitivity by the classifier. Confirmation was obtained in vitro that three CMV-associated chains are specific for CMV antigens. The tendency of first-cohort TCR clusters to co-occur in the roughly 110 validation repertoires was the finding of a later analysis.

The chain uses TRBV5-4 and TRBJ2-5; D ambiguous. Sequencing input: PBMCs. The receptor was isolated from a woman in her 30s in good health and CMV-seronegative. The CDR3 DNA reads as TGTGCCAGCAGCTTCTCCTCGTCCCAAGAGACCCAGTACTTC. It yields the protein CASSFSSSQETQYF.